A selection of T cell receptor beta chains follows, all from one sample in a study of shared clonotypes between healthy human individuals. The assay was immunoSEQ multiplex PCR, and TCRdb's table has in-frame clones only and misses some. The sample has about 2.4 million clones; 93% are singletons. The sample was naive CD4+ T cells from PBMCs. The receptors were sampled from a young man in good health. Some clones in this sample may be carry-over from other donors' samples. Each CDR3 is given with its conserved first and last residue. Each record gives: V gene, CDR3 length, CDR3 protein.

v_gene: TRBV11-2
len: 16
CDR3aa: CASSILGSPSTDTQYF

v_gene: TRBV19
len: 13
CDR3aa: CASSLGSTDTQYF

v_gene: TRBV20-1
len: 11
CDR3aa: CSAGSQREQFF

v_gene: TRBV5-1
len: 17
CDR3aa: CASSLFTSGNSYNEQFF

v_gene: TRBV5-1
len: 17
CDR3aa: CASSLAFYEGANYGYTF

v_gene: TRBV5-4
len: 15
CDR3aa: CASSPTGQTNTEAFF

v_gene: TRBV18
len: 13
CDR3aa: CASSPGPYYEQYF

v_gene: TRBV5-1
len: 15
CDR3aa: CASTIGGDSTDTQYF

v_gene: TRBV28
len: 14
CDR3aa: CASSLSGRWHEQYF

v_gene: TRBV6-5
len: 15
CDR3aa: CASRPAPGRVKTQYF

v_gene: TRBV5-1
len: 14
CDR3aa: CASSLGTLRYEQYF

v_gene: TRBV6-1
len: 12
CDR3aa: CASKRQGPGYTF

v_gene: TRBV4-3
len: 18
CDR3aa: CASSQGLVTGSNTGELFF

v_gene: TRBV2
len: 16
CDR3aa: CASRDTISSGANVLTF

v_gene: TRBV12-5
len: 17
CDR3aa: CASGLVLGTAKGNEQFF

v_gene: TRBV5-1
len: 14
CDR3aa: CASRKERREETQYF

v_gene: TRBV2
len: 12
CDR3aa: CASSEMADTQYF

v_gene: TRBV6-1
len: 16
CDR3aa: CASSGGGPQTWNGYTF

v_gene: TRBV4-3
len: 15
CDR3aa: CASSRTGGRQETQYF

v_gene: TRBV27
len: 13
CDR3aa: CASSLDRVHEQYF

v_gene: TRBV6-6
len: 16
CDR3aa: CASSYSVLAAQETQYF

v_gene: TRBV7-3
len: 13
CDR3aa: CASSSTSSQPQHF

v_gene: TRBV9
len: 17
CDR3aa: CASSTPGTSGDYNEQFF

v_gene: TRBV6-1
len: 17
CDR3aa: CASSEVSIKQGGTEAFF

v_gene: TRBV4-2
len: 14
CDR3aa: CASSRDLAKNIQYF

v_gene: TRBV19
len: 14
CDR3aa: CASSIRSVNTEAFF

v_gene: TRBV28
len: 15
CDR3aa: CASSQGQGNTGELFF

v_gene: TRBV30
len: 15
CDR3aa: CAWSVGGGVSEGYTF

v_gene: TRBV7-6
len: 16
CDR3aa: CASSQPPGQGSYEQYF

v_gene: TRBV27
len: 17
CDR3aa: CASSLRLRVTDTGELFF

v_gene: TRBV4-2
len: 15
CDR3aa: CASSQGGGGVYGYTF

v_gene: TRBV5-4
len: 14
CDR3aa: CASTAEPNTGELFF

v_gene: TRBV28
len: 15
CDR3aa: CASSLGGARTGELFF

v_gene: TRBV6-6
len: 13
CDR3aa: CASRTGINSPLHF

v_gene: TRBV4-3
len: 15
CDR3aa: CASSQDGQSSSPLHF

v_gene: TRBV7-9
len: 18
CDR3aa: CASTRQGALVQAKGEQFF

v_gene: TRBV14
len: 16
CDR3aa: CASSFNPGQGTDTQYF

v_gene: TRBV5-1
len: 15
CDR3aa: CASRALAGQDNEQFF

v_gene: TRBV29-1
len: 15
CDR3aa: CSVEDRHKNTGELFF

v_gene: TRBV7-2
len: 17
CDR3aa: CASSLRGTSGRRHEQYF

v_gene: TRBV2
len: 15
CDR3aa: CASGARLEVGGELFF

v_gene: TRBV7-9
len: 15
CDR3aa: CASSFTSGSADTQYF

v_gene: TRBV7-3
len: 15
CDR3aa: CASSPGTAGANVLTF

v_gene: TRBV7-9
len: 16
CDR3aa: CASSLRTGGGYNEQFF

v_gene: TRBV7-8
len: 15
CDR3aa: CASSIWGRWNTEAFF

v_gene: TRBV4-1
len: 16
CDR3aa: CASSQVKREVFETQYF

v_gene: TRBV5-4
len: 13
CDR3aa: CASTVAGEYEQFF

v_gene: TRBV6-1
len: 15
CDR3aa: CASMEGRGRGYGYTF

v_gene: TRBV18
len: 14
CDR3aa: CASSRTAGVSEQFF